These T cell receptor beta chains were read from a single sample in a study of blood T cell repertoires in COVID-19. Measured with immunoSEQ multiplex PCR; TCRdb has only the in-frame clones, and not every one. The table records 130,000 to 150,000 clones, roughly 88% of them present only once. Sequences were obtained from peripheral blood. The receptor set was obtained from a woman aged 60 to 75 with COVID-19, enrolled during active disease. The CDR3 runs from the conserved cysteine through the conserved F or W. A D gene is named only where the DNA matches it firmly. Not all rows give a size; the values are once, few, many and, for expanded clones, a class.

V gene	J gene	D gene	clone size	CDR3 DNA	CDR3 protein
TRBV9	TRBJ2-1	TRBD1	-	TGTGCCAGCAGCGCCACCGGGACAGGGGAGGGTGAGCAGTTCTTC	CASSATGTGEGEQFF
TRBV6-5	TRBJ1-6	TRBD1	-	TGTGCCAGCACGGGACAGGGAAATTCACCCCTCCACTTT	CASTGQGNSPLHF
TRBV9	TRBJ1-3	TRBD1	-	TGTGCCAGCAGCGTAGGCCTCCAGGGGGTAGACACCATATATTTT	CASSVGLQGVDTIYF
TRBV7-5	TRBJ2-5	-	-	TGTGTCAGAAGAGGGGGCTATGAGACCCAGTACTTC	CVRRGGYETQYF
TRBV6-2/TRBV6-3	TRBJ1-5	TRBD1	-	TGTGCCAGCAGTGGACAGGGGGGACAGCCCCAGCATTTT	CASSGQGGQPQHF
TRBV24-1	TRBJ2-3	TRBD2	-	TGTGCCACCAGCCTACCGGGGGGGGCAGCAGATACGCAGTATTTT	CATSLPGGAADTQYF
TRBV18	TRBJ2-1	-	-	TGTGCCAGCTCACCAACAAACCAGAACTCCTACAATGAGCAGTTCTTC	CASSPTNQNSYNEQFF
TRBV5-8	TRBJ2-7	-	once	TGTGCCAGCCAACTTATCAGGGACGAGCAGTACTTC	CASQLIRDEQYF
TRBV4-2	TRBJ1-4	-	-	TGTGCCAGCAGTAGACAGGCGAATGAAAAACTGTTTTTT	CASSRQANEKLFF
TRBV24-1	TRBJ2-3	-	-	TGTGCCACCAGTGATTTGCGTGCAGGCTACACAGATACGCAGTATTTT	CATSDLRAGYTDTQYF
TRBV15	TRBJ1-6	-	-	TGTGCCACCAGCAGAGACAGATTACAGGGATCACCCCTCCACTTT	CATSRDRLQGSPLHF
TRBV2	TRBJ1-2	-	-	TGTGCCAGCAGCTGGTCAGGGGATGGCTACACCTTC	CASSWSGDGYTF
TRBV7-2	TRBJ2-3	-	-	TGTGCCAGCAGCTTCCGTAGTTCTGTAACAGATACGCAGTATTTT	CASSFRSSVTDTQYF
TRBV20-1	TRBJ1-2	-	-	TGCAGTGCGAGATCAGGCGGCTACACCTTC	CSARSGGYTF
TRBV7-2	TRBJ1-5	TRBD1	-	TGTGCCAGCAGCCCAGAAGAAAACAGGGGTCATCAGCCCCAGCATTTT	CASSPEENRGHQPQHF
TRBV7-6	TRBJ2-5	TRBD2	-	TGTGCCAGCAGCTGGGGGGAGGGTCAAGAGACCCAGTACTTC	CASSWGEGQETQYF
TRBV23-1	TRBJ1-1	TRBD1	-	TGCGCCAGCAGTCAGGCCCGGACAGGGGGTGGCACTGAAGCTTTCTTT	CASSQARTGGGTEAFF
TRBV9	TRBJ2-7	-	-	TGTGCCAGCAGCGTAGCAATAGCGGCCAGCTCCTACGAGCAGTACTTC	CASSVAIAASSYEQYF
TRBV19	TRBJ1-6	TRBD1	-	TGTGCCAGTAGTCCTGGGACAGGACCCTTTGGCTCCTATAATTCACCCCTCCACTTT	CASSPGTGPFGSYNSPLHF
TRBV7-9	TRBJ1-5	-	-	TGTGCCAGCAGCCCGTCACAGGGCCGGAATCAGCCCCAGCATTTT	CASSPSQGRNQPQHF
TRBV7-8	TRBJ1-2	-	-	TGTGCCAGCAGCCCCCCCCAGGGGCCAAGGGATGGCTACACCTTC	CASSPPQGPRDGYTF
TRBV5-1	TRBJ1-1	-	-	TGCGCCAGCAGTCTTGGGGAGTTGAACACTGAAGCTTTCTTT	CASSLGELNTEAFF
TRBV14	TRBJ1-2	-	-	TGTGCCAGCAGCCAAGAGAGGGTCGGAACCTATGGCTACACCTTC	CASSQERVGTYGYTF
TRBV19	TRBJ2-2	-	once	TGTGCCAGTAGCGTGCGGGGCGCCGGCACCGGGGAGCTGTTTTTT	CASSVRGAGTGELFF
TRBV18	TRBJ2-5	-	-	TGTGCCAGCTCACCACCTATCAGGGTCCAAGAGACCCAGTACTTC	CASSPPIRVQETQYF
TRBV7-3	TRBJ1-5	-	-	TGTGCCAGCAGCCCTCAACGGAATCAGCCCCAGCATTTT	CASSPQRNQPQHF
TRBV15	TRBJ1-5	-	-	TGTGCCACCAGCAGCCCCAGGTCTAATCAGCCCCAGCATTTT	CATSSPRSNQPQHF
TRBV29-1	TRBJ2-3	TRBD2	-	TGCAGTTTCGAGCGGGGGGCCATCACAGATACGCAGTATTTT	CSFERGAITDTQYF
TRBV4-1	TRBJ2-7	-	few	TGCGCCAGCAGCCAAGAGAAACTGCTCTCCTACGAGCAGTACTTC	CASSQEKLLSYEQYF
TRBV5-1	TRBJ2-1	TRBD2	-	TGCGCCAGCAGCTTGGTTCTAGCGGGGGACAATGAGCAGTTCTTC	CASSLVLAGDNEQFF
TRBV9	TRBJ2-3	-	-	TGTGCCAGCAGCGTAGTGGGTGGGCACACAGATACGCAGTATTTT	CASSVVGGHTDTQYF
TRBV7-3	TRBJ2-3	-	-	TGTGCCAGCAGCTTAGGGGGGACTCTCGCAGATACGCAGTATTTT	CASSLGGTLADTQYF
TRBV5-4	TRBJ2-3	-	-	TGTGCCAGCAGCTTTACGGGCCAGGGAAAAGCAGATACGCAGTATTTT	CASSFTGQGKADTQYF
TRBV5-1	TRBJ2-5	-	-	TGCGCCAGCAGCTTGGACCCTCGGAGCGGCAGAGAGACCCAGTACTTC	CASSLDPRSGRETQYF
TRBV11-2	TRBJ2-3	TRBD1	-	TGTGCCAGCAGCACGGGACAGGGAGGGATGGAGACAGATACGCAGTATTTT	CASSTGQGGMETDTQYF
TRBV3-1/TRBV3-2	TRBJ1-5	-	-	TGTGCCAGCAGCCAAGGAAGCATCAGGGGTCAGCCCCAGCATTTT	CASSQGSIRGQPQHF
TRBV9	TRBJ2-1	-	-	TGTGCCAGCAGCGTAGCTCCGAGGACACCTACGGATGAGCAGTTCTTC	CASSVAPRTPTDEQFF
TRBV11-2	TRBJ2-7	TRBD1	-	TGTGCCAGCAGCTCGGGACAGGATACCTACGAGCAGTACTTC	CASSSGQDTYEQYF
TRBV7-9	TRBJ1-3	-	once	TGTGCCAGCAGCTTAGGGTTTGCGTCTGGAAACACCATATATTTT	CASSLGFASGNTIYF
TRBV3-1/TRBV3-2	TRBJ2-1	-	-	TGTGCCAGCAGAGGAGGGAGCACAGGCTTCTCCTACAATGAGCAGTTCTTC	CASRGGSTGFSYNEQFF
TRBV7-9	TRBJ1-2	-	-	TGTGCCAGCAGCTTCCACCCTCAGGGTGAGGATGGCTACACCTTC	CASSFHPQGEDGYTF
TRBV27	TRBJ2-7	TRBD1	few	TGTGCCAGCAGTCTAACCCGCGGGACAGGGGATATCTACGAGCAGTACTTC	CASSLTRGTGDIYEQYF
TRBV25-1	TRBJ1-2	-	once	TGTGCCAGCAGGCCACAGGGTCCGGTGACGGGTTACACCTTC	CASRPQGPVTGYTF
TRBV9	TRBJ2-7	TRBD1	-	TGTGCCAGCAGCGTAGCTGACCCCACCGGGACAGGTGACGTTTCCGAGCAGTACTTC	CASSVADPTGTGDVSEQYF
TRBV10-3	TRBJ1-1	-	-	TGTGCCATCAGTCCTGCAGTGAACACTGAAGCTTTCTTT	CAISPAVNTEAFF
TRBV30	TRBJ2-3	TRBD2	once	TGTGCCTGGAGCCCATGGCTAGCGGGGGGCTTAGGCACAGATACGCAGTATTTT	CAWSPWLAGGLGTDTQYF
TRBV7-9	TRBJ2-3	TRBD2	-	TGTGCCAGCAGCGCCTCACTAGCGGGAGGAGTTGATACGCAGTATTTT	CASSASLAGGVDTQYF
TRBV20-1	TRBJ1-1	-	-	TGCAGTCTGGACGCCGGGGAGGAAGCTTTCTTT	CSLDAGEEAFF
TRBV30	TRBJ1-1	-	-	TGTGCCGAGGGGGAAATGAACACTGAAGCTTTCTTT	CAEGEMNTEAFF
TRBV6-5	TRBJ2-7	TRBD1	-	TGTGCCAGCAGTTACTCACAGGGGTACACCTACGAGCAGTACTTC	CASSYSQGYTYEQYF
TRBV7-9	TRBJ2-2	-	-	TGTGCCAGCAGCTTAGCAGGAAGCCAGACAGGGAACACCGGGGAGCTGTTTTTT	CASSLAGSQTGNTGELFF
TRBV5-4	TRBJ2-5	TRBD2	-	TGTGCCAGCAGCCTCGGGACTACCCAAGAGACCCAGTACTTC	CASSLGTTQETQYF
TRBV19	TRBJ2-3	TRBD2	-	TGTGCCAGTAGCCCCCTAGCGGGAGGTAGAGATACGCAGTATTTT	CASSPLAGGRDTQYF
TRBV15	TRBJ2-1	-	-	TGTGCCACCAGCAGAGCCCTTTATAATGAGCAGTTCTTC	CATSRALYNEQFF
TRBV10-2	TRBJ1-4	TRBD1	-	TGCGCCAGCAGAAGACAGGGGACTAATGAAAAACTGTTTTTT	CASRRQGTNEKLFF